Sequencing of this T cell receptor (beta chain) was carried out in a study of control samples from healthy donors and cancer patients. TCRdb's table, derived via immunoSEQ multiplex PCR, lists solely in-frame clones and lacks some. The sample consists of roughly 100,000 clones, just under 95% of them appearing once. There are 13 residues in the CDR3. V was shortened by 3 bases and J by 2 bases, with 7 bases between the two germline ends. The chain couples TRBV12-3 or TRBV12-4 to TRBJ2-5; the D is unclear. Sequencing input: blood. The sequence came from a human donor in good health. The donor label of this sample is uncertain. CDR3 in DNA: TGTGCCAGCAGTTTCTCCAGGCAAGAGACCCAGTACTTC. As protein: CASSFSRQETQYF.